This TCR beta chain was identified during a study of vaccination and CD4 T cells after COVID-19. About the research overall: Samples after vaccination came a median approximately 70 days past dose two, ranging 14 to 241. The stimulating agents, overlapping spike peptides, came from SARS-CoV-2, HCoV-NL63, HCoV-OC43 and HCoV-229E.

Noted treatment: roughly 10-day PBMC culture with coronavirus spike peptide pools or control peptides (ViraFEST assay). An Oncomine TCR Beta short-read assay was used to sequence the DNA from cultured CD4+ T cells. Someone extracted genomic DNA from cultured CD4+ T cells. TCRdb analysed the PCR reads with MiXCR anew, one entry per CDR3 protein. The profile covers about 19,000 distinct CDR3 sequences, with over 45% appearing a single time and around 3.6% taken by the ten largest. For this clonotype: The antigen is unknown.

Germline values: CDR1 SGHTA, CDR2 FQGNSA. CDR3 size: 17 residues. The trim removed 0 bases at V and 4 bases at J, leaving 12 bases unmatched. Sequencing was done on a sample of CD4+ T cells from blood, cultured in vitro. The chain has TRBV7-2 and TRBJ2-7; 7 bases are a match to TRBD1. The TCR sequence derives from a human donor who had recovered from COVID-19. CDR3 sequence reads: CASSLAGLGRGFYEQYF. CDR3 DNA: TGTGCCAGCAGCTTAGCAGGTTTGGGCAGGGGGTTTTACGAGCAGTACTTC.